This T cell receptor beta chain was sequenced during a study of blood T cell repertoires in COVID-19. TCRdb's copy holds only in-frame clones and misses some; the assay was immunoSEQ multiplex PCR. This sample carries about 150,000 clones, 75% to 90% of them seen once, and the ten largest clones take over 2.5%. CDR3 size: 17 residues. The V gene's germline CDR1 is MNHNS and CDR2 SASEGT. V lost 6 bases and J lost 2; bases outside the gene matches: 12. This TCR was sampled from a man in his 60s with active or convalescent COVID-19. This chain uses TRBV6-1 with TRBJ1-3; 8 bases map to TRBD1. Material: peripheral blood. The CDR3 reads CASSERGQGTPGNTIYF. The CDR3 DNA is TGTGCCAGCAGCGAAAGAGGACAGGGAACCCCTGGAAACACCATATATTTT.